This is a list of T cell receptor beta chains from one sample in a study of T cells in Graves' hyperthyroidism and ophthalmopathy. TCRdb ran MiXCR on the multiplex PCR reads and lists one entry per CDR3 protein. The table lists about 400,000 distinct CDR3 sequences, about 15% of them singletons, with 30% to 35% in the top ten. Sequenced: blood. These receptors all come from a woman aged 25 to 39 with Graves' hyperthyroidism. CDR3s include the opening cysteine and the closing phenylalanine or tryptophan. A D gene is named only where the DNA matches it firmly. Size tells how often a clone was seen (once, few, many) or the class of an expanded clone, and some rows leave it out.

j_call v_call clone_size d_call cdr3_aa cdr3_nt
TRBJ2-3 TRBV7-2 few - CASSPLADPSTDTQYF TGTGCCAGCAGCCCTTTAGCGGACCCTAGCACAGATACGCAGTATTTT
TRBJ1-3 TRBV6-4 few - CASSWAASSGNTIYF TGTGCCAGCAGTTGGGCGGCGAGCTCTGGAAACACCATATATTTT
TRBJ2-5 TRBV29-1 many TRBD2 CSASGLAETQYF TGCAGCGCTTCGGGACTAGCAGAGACCCAGTACTTC
TRBJ2-1 TRBV28 - - CASSRGTTLEQFF TGTGCCAGCAGTCGCGGGACGACGCTGGAGCAGTTCTTC
TRBJ2-1 TRBV5-1 many - CASSEPYNEQFF TGCGCCAGCAGCGAGCCCTACAATGAGCAGTTCTTC
TRBJ2-1 TRBV7-6 - TRBD2 CASSLVGTSGTFEQFF TGTGCCAGCAGCTTAGTTGGGACTAGCGGTACTTTTGAGCAGTTCTTC
TRBJ1-6 TRBV20-1 few - CSAPGQSDNSPLHF TGCAGTGCCCCAGGACAGTCGGATAATTCACCCCTCCACTTT
TRBJ1-6 TRBV27 few - CASSSRGNNNSPLHF TGTGCCAGCAGCTCGCGAGGGAATAATAATTCACCCCTCCACTTT
TRBJ1-2 TRBV30 few - CAWSQDGNYGYTF TGTGCCTGGAGCCAGGACGGAAACTATGGCTACACCTTC
TRBJ2-1 TRBV28 many TRBD1 CASSRRTGSYNEQFF TGTGCCAGCAGTCGACGGACAGGGTCCTACAATGAGCAGTTCTTC
TRBJ1-1 TRBV2 many - CASSESRAYTEAFF TGTGCCAGCAGTGAATCCAGAGCTTACACTGAAGCTTTCTTT
TRBJ2-5 TRBV7-2 many - CASSLVTGPETQYF TGTGCCAGCAGCTTAGTTACAGGGCCAGAGACCCAGTACTTC
TRBJ2-1 TRBV3-1 - - CASSQEDIGYNEQFF TGTGCCAGCAGCCAAGAAGATATCGGATACAATGAGCAGTTCTTC
TRBJ2-1 TRBV18 many TRBD2 CASSPLASGSDEQFF TGTGCCAGCTCACCGCTGGCTAGCGGGAGCGATGAGCAGTTCTTC
TRBJ1-1 TRBV5-1 many TRBD1 CASSPTRGVNTEAFF TGCGCCAGCAGCCCGACCAGGGGGGTGAACACTGAAGCTTTCTTT
TRBJ2-3 TRBV12-3/TRBV12-4 many - CASTWEQVNTDTQYF TGTGCCAGCACCTGGGAACAAGTGAACACAGATACGCAGTATTTT
TRBJ2-5 TRBV7-9 few TRBD2 CASSLAHGRAGETQYF TGTGCCAGCAGCTTAGCTCACGGGAGGGCTGGTGAGACCCAGTACTTC
TRBJ2-7 TRBV12-3/TRBV12-4 many TRBD2 CASSLCASGSCEQYF TGTGCCAGCAGTTTATGCGCTAGCGGGAGTTGCGAGCAGTACTTC
TRBJ2-1 TRBV12-3/TRBV12-4 many TRBD2 CASSEAGAATNSYNEQFF TGTGCCAGCAGTGAAGCGGGGGCGGCCACCAACTCCTACAATGAGCAGTTCTTC
TRBJ2-3 TRBV10-2 - TRBD1 CASRDRGSTPDTQYF TGCGCCAGCAGAGACAGGGGCTCCACCCCAGATACGCAGTATTTT
TRBJ2-7 TRBV2 many - CASSVGRAEQYF TGTGCCAGCAGTGTGGGCAGGGCCGAGCAGTACTTC
TRBJ2-1 TRBV30 many - CAWSRSDGNEQFF TGTGCCTGGAGTCGGTCCGACGGGAATGAGCAGTTCTTC
TRBJ2-7 TRBV10-3 once TRBD1 CAATQGTIYEQYF TGTGCCGCCACACAGGGGACAATCTACGAGCAGTACTTC
TRBJ1-6 TRBV5-1 - - CASSFSSPLHF TGCGCCAGCAGCTTCAGTTCACCCCTCCACTTT
TRBJ1-3 TRBV9 - TRBD1 CASSAGQGTTIYF TGTGCCAGCAGCGCCGGACAGGGAACCACCATATATTTT
TRBJ1-1 TRBV5-1 few - CASSLGYLNTEAFF TGCGCCAGCAGCTTGGGTTACCTGAACACTGAAGCTTTCTTT
TRBJ2-1 TRBV10-1 - - CASSESVGKPYNEQFF TGCGCCAGCAGTGAGTCGGTCGGGAAACCCTACAATGAGCAGTTCTTC
TRBJ2-7 TRBV10-3 few TRBD2 CAISRTSGSEQYF TGTGCCATCAGTAGGACTAGCGGGAGCGAGCAGTACTTC
TRBJ2-5 TRBV28 many TRBD1 CASSAGRGLAETQYF TGTGCCAGCAGTGCCGGCAGGGGGCTGGCAGAGACCCAGTACTTC
TRBJ1-6 TRBV20-1 - - CSARRHRENSPLHF TGCAGTGCTAGGAGGCACCGGGAGAATTCACCCCTCCACTTT
TRBJ2-3 TRBV3-1 many - CASSRPPDTQYF TGTGCCAGCAGTCGACCTCCGGATACGCAGTATTTT
TRBJ1-1 TRBV12-3/TRBV12-4 many - CASSFRGTSTEAFF TGTGCCAGCAGTTTCCGGGGGACCAGCACTGAAGCTTTCTTT
TRBJ1-5 TRBV27 many - CASSYAGDSNQPQHF TGTGCCAGCAGTTACGCAGGGGATAGCAATCAGCCCCAGCATTTT
TRBJ2-4 TRBV7-2 - TRBD2 CASSLDSGGRAKNIQYF TGTGCCAGCAGCTTAGATTCGGGGGGTCGGGCCAAAAACATTCAGTACTTC
TRBJ2-1 TRBV6-1 few - CASSRRGSKGPYNEQFF TGTGCCAGCAGTAGACGGGGCTCCAAAGGCCCCTACAATGAGCAGTTCTTC
TRBJ2-5 TRBV3-1 few - CASSPHGSEIQETQYF TGTGCCAGCAGTCCTCACGGTAGCGAGATTCAAGAGACCCAGTACTTC
TRBJ2-5 TRBV12-3/TRBV12-4 many TRBD2 CASSLGSASGQETQYF TGTGCCAGCAGTTTAGGATCGGCTAGCGGCCAAGAGACCCAGTACTTC
TRBJ2-3 TRBV15 - - CATAWGSSTDTQYF TGTGCCACCGCTTGGGGGTCAAGCACAGATACGCAGTATTTT
TRBJ2-1 TRBV9 few - CASSPRTRRGEQFF TGTGCCAGCAGCCCCCGAACTAGACGTGGTGAGCAGTTCTTC
TRBJ2-5 TRBV28 - TRBD2 CASSLIGGRAQETQYF TGTGCCAGCAGCTTAATAGGCGGGAGGGCCCAAGAGACCCAGTACTTC
TRBJ2-3 TRBV9 few - CASSPNQDTQYF TGTGCCAGCAGCCCTAACCAGGATACGCAGTATTTT
TRBJ2-1 TRBV28 many - CASCELAPNEQFF TGTGCCAGCTGCGAACTAGCTCCCAATGAGCAGTTCTTC